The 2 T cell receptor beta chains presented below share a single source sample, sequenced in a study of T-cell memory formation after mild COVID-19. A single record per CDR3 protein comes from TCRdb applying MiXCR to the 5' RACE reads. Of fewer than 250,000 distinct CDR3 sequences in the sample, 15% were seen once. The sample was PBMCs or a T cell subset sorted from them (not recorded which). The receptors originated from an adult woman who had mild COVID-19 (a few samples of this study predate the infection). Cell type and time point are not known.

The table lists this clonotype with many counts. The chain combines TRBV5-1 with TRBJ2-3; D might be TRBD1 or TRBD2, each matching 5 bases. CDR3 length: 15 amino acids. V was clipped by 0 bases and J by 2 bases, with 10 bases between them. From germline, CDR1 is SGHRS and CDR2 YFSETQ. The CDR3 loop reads CASSLDGTTTDTQYF. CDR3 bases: TGCGCCAGCAGCTTGGATGGGACCACCACAGATACGCAGTATTTT.

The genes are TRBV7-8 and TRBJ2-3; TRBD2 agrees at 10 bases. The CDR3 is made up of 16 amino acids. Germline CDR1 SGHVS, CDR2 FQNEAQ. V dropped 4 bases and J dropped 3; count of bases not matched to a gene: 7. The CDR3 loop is CASSSPRTSGTDTQYF. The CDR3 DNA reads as TGTGCCAGCAGCTCTCCGAGGACTAGCGGAACAGATACGCAGTATTTT.